This passage covers 5 T cell receptor beta chains from one sample sequenced in a study of Tregs in tolerant kidney transplant recipients. The nonmyeloablative bone marrow transplants came from related graft donors, with transient mixed chimerism. Sequenced by immunoSEQ multiplex PCR; TCRdb stores in-frame clones only, minus some. The sample contains 50,000 or so clones, over 85% of which appear only once. Source: CD8+ T cells from blood (PBMCs), taken 12 months after the transplant. These receptors were taken from a human patient who received a combined kidney and bone marrow transplant. Some T cells may be supplied by the graft donor.

The chain joins TRBV6-5 to TRBJ2-5, with 7 positions matching TRBD2. The germline V gene encodes CDR1 MNHEY and CDR2 SVGAGI. The CDR3 covers 16 residues. Unmatched junction bases numbered 8, after V lost 0 bases and J lost 4 bases. In DNA, the CDR3 is TGTGCCAGCAGTTACTCTTTGGGAGGGCCCTTAGAGACCCAGTACTTC. Its protein is CASSYSLGGPLETQYF.

The chain recombines TRBV27 with TRBJ1-2; tentatively, D is TRBD1 (5 bases). Germline lookup yields CDR1 MNHEY and CDR2 SMNVEV (reference sequence). The CDR3 length is 15 residues. Trimming took 3 bases from V and 3 from J, leaving 14 bases between them. The CDR3 here is CASSFRGGRYYGYTF. The CDR3 DNA reads as TGTGCCAGCAGTTTTCGGGGGGGTCGCTACTATGGCTACACCTTC.

J is TRBJ2-1 and V is TRBV18, with 9 nucleotides matching TRBD2. CDR1 and CDR2 from the germline V gene are KGHSH and LQKENI. This CDR3 region has 17 residues. V lost 0 bases, J lost 2 bases, and 5 bases stayed unmatched. In DNA form, the CDR3 reads TGTGCCAGCTCACCACCGACTAGCGGTCCCCCCTACAATGAGCAGTTCTTC. Its translation is CASSPPTSGPPYNEQFF.

V gene TRBV4-2 combines with J gene TRBJ2-1; tentatively, D is TRBD2 (5 bases). V shed 0 bases and J shed 6 bases, with 21 bases lying between them. Germline loops: CDR1 LGHNA, CDR2 YNFKEQ. CDR3 length equals 18 residues. The CDR3 nucleotides are TGTGCCAGCAGCCAAGATCCCTCCGGGGTATCGAGTCGCAATGAGCAGTTCTTC. It encodes CASSQDPSGVSSRNEQFF.

The rearrangement uses TRBV4-1 and TRBJ2-1; 7 nucleotides match TRBD2. Germline CDR1 and CDR2: MGHRA and YSYEKL. V lost 1 base to trimming and J lost 9 bases; unmatched junction nucleotides: 6. The CDR3 is made up of 14 amino acids. CDR3 amino acids: CASSQGLASGEQFF. The CDR3 DNA sequence: TGCGCCAGCAGCCAAGGACTGGCTAGCGGTGAGCAGTTCTTC.